This TCR beta chain appears in the sequencing data of a study of blood T cell repertoires in COVID-19. Study background: Sites in the United States, Italy and Spain provided acute and convalescent COVID-19 samples. PBMCs, B-cell-depleted T cells, or T cells provided the cDNA or gDNA that made up the material.

The authors' processing: Estimation of nucleated cell counts relied on the amplification of reference gene primers. This table comes from immunoSEQ multiplex PCR, and its TCRdb copy is limited to in-frame clones, with some not included. For V, J and clone size, that table is used; D and trimming come from the DNA. Of more than 150,000 clones listed, 84% were seen once; the top ten hold approximately 7.3%. The CDR3 is 15 amino acids. Trimming left V 0 bases short and J 2 bases short, with 10 bases between. CDR1 is MGHRA, CDR2 YSYEKL, per germline. The sequence came from a human donor in a cohort sampled during active COVID-19. Material: peripheral blood. V is TRBV4-1 and J is TRBJ1-1, with a weak D call TRBD1 (6 bases). The CDR3, as DNA: TGCGCCAGCAGCCAAGATCAGGGGATCAACACTGAAGCTTTCTTT. Translation: CASSQDQGINTEAFF.